This T cell receptor beta chain was found in a study of blood T cell repertoires in COVID-19. Original data processing: How many nucleated cells were present was estimated from reference gene primer amplification. The assay was immunoSEQ multiplex PCR, and TCRdb's table has in-frame clones only and misses some. V and J calls and clone size come straight from that table; D and trimming were deduced from the DNA. The top ten clones hold 2.5% to 3% of a sample with about 140,000 clones, roughly 85% of them seen once. Per the germline V gene, CDR1 is SEHNR and CDR2 is FQNEAQ (reference sequence). The CDR3 contains 15 residues. The V segment lost 1 base and the J segment 4 bases; nucleotides outside the gene matches: 5.

The rearrangement joins TRBV7-9 to TRBJ1-2; TRBD1 matches 8 bases. This receptor was identified in a man between 50 and 59 years old with acute or convalescent COVID-19. Sequencing was performed on peripheral blood. CDR3 sequence (DNA): TGTGCCAGCAGCTTAGGAAGCAGGGGGCCCTATGGCTACACCTTC. This gives the protein CASSLGSRGPYGYTF.